This T cell receptor (beta chain) was captured by sequencing in a study of vaccination and CD4 T cells after COVID-19. This CDR3 contains 15 residues. Germline CDR1 and CDR2: MNHNS and SASEGT. V was cut by 6 bases and J by 0 bases, with 12 bases left in between. In regard to this clonotype: Its antigen is not identified.

Treatment noted: roughly 10-day PBMC culture with coronavirus spike peptide pools or control peptides (ViraFEST assay). Sequenced with the Oncomine TCR Beta short-read assay was DNA taken from cultured CD4+ T cells. TCRdb fed the PCR reads into MiXCR, producing one record per CDR3 protein. The profile shows about 13,000 distinct CDR3 sequences, 74% of them singletons. This chain connects TRBV6-1 to TRBJ1-5, with D perhaps matching TRBD1 (6 bases). Sequencing used CD4+ T cells from blood, cultured in vitro, obtained after SARS-CoV-2 vaccination. This TCR was recovered from a human donor who received a COVID-19 vaccine. CDR3 DNA: TGTGCCAGCAGCGGGGGGCACATTAGCAATCAGCCCCAGCATTTT. This encodes CASSGGHISNQPQHF.